These 14 T cell receptor beta chains were sequenced from one sample in a study of T cell responses to AZD1222 COVID-19 vaccine. Sequenced by immunoSEQ multiplex PCR; TCRdb stores in-frame clones only, minus some. The data contain about 85,000 clones, around nine tenths of them singletons. The sample was peripheral blood, taken on day 0 of MenACWY control vaccination. These receptors originate from an adult in good health.

The chain uses TRBV7-3 and TRBJ2-2; 8 nucleotides match TRBD1. V dropped 4 bases and J dropped 1; count of bases not matched to a gene: 5. The length of the CDR3 is 16 residues. Germline V CDR1 and CDR2: SGHTA, FQGTGA. The CDR3 sequence is CASSSGTGLNTGELFF. The CDR3 nucleotides are TGTGCCAGCAGCTCCGGGACAGGCCTGAACACCGGGGAGCTGTTTTTT.

The CDR3: CASSSRTSHEQFF. The CDR3 nucleotides read TGCGCCAGCAGCTCTCGGACATCACATGAGCAGTTCTTC. This chain uses TRBV5-1 with TRBJ2-1; TRBD1 is a possible D gene (5 bases). This CDR3 region has 13 residues. Trimming took 3 bases from V and 8 from J, leaving 12 bases between them. Germline V gene sequence: CDR1 SGHRS, CDR2 YFSETQ.

This chain uses TRBV18 with TRBJ1-4, with a tentative D call TRBD1 (6 bases). This CDR3 spans 18 amino acids. V gave up 2 bases and J gave up 4 bases, with 20 bases separating them. CDR1 and CDR2 from the germline V gene are KGHSH and LQKENI. The CDR3 DNA follows: TGTGCCAGCTCACCATATCCTTCCCCCAGGGGCAATAATGAAAAACTGTTTTTT. Encoded protein: CASSPYPSPRGNNEKLFF.

The V call is TRBV4-3, the J call TRBJ2-2; D is perhaps TRBD2 (6 bases). Germline loops: CDR1 LGHNA, CDR2 YSLEER. The CDR3 totals 15 residues. Trimming cost V 5 bases and J 6 bases, with 16 bases left between them. CDR3 amino acids: CASSWETSRAGELFF. The CDR3 nucleotides are TGCGCCAGCAGCTGGGAAACTAGCAGGGCCGGGGAGCTGTTTTTT.

This clone was recorded a few times. CDR3 protein: CASSQDRDTGELFF. CDR3 nucleotides: TGCGCCAGCAGCCAAGATAGAGACACCGGGGAGCTGTTTTTT. The V gene is TRBV4-3, the J gene TRBJ2-2; no definite D call. The CDR3 runs to 14 residues. V was cut by 0 bases and J by 3 bases, with 5 bases left in between. In germline, CDR1 is LGHNA, CDR2 YSLEER.

CDR3 coding DNA: TGTGCCAGCAGCTTAACGGGACGGGACGCCTACAATGAGCAGTTCTTC. Encoded protein: CASSLTGRDAYNEQFF. The V gene is TRBV7-3, the J gene TRBJ2-1; the D call may be TRBD1 or TRBD2 (5 bases each). V was cut by 0 bases and J by 2 bases, with 11 bases left in between. The CDR3 is 16 amino acids. The germline CDR1 and CDR2 sequences are SGHTA and FQGTGA.

The genes are TRBV5-1 and TRBJ2-2; a weak D match, TRBD2 (6 bases). Trimming left V 1 base short and J 0 bases short, with 13 bases between. The CDR3 contains 17 residues. The germline V gene has CDR1 SGHRS and CDR2 YFSETQ. The CDR3 reads CASSLRRELANTGELFF. For the CDR3, the DNA is TGCGCCAGCAGCTTGAGGAGGGAACTCGCGAACACCGGGGAGCTGTTTTTT.

The gene calls are TRBV19 and TRBJ1-2; D remains unclear. With 5 bases removed from V and 4 bases from J, the gap between germline ends came to 20 bases. CDR3 length equals 16 residues. CDR1 and CDR2 (germline): LNHDA, SQIVND (reference sequence). CDR3 bases: TGTGCCAGTAGTTCCGCCGGGATCCAGAGTGGCTATGGCTACACCTTC. Translation: CASSSAGIQSGYGYTF.

DNA for the CDR3: TGTGCCAGCAGCTTTGACACTCGAAACATTCAGTACTTC. This encodes CASSFDTRNIQYF. V is TRBV7-8 and J is TRBJ2-4; no reliable D call. Trimming shortened V by 3 bases and J by 6 bases, and 9 bases separated the two germline ends. Per the germline V gene, CDR1 is SGHVS and CDR2 is FQNEAQ. This CDR3 has 13 amino acids.

This rearrangement joins TRBV12-3 or TRBV12-4 to TRBJ1-1, with D perhaps matching TRBD1 (5 bases). This CDR3 is built from 13 residues. Trimming stripped 5 bases from V and 0 bases from J, with 7 bases between. CDR3 loop: CASSPRVNTEAFF. DNA of the CDR3: TGTGCCAGCAGTCCCAGGGTGAACACTGAAGCTTTCTTT.

V is TRBV5-5 and J is TRBJ2-1, with a weak D call TRBD1 (6 bases). Germline CDR1 and CDR2: SGHKS and YYEKEE (reference sequence). The CDR3 covers 14 residues. V lost 4 bases to trimming and J lost 4 bases, with 12 bases between them. The CDR3 sequence is CASSLDSGYNEQFF. DNA of the CDR3: TGTGCCAGCAGCCTGGACAGTGGATACAATGAGCAGTTCTTC.

The chain couples TRBV6-5 to TRBJ1-1; unclear D gene. This CDR3 is built from 13 residues. Deletions cut 5 bases from V and 4 bases from J, with 11 bases between. Germline assignment: CDR1 MNHEY and CDR2 SVGAGI. The CDR3 here is CASSTNRGTEAFF. The CDR3 nucleotides are TGTGCCAGCAGTACCAACCGGGGCACTGAAGCTTTCTTT.

This chain links TRBV3-1 (or the pseudogene TRBV3-2) with TRBJ1-3, with D possibly matching TRBD1 (6 bases). Germline V CDR1 and CDR2: LGHDT, YNNKEL (reference sequence). The CDR3 extends over 14 amino acids. V lost 7 bases and J lost 1, with 11 bases in between. CDR3 amino acids: CASTDRSSGNTIYF. DNA of the CDR3: TGTGCCAGCACCGACAGGAGTTCTGGAAACACCATATATTTT.

The chain uses TRBV6-2 or TRBV6-3 and TRBJ1-5; the D gene is possibly TRBD1 (5 bases). The CDR3 loop spans 16 amino acids. V was clipped by 6 bases and J by 1 base, with 16 bases between them. Per the germline V gene, CDR1 is MNHEY and CDR2 is SVGEGT. The CDR3 nucleotides are TGTGCCAGCAGCCCGGGACCCTCAGGGAGCAATCAGCCCCAGCATTTT. It translates to CASSPGPSGSNQPQHF.